A selection of T cell receptor beta chains follows, all from one sample in a study of T cell clonotyping in hematopoietic cell transplantation. The method was immunoSEQ multiplex PCR; TCRdb's version includes in-frame clones alone and lacks a portion of them. The sample shows 50,000 or so clones, about four fifths of them seen only once. Sequences were derived from peripheral blood mononuclear cells, sampled before stem cell transplant. Source of these receptors: a man aged 55 to 70 with myelodysplastic syndrome. Some clones in this sample may be carry-over from other donors' samples. Both conserved end residues are part of each CDR3. D genes are given only for firm matches. Clone size is given for some rows only: seen once, a few or many times, or a class if the clone is expanded.

v_call,clone_size,j_call,d_call,cdr3_aa,cdr3_nt
TRBV2,NA,TRBJ1-3,NA,CASSEQGLERNTIYF,TGTGCCAGCAGTGAACAGGGCTTGGAGAGAAACACCATATATTTT
TRBV30,NA,TRBJ2-7,TRBD1,CAWRLTGSSYEQYF,TGTGCCTGGAGGTTGACAGGGAGCTCCTACGAGCAGTACTTC
TRBV5-1,NA,TRBJ2-6,NA,CASSLGEANVLTF,TGCGCCAGCAGCTTAGGGGAGGCCAACGTCCTGACTTTC
TRBV18,NA,TRBJ2-3,TRBD1,CASSPGQGQYF,TGTGCCAGCTCACCGGGACAGGGGCAGTATTTT
TRBV5-1,NA,TRBJ1-2,TRBD1,CASSPDRGYGYTF,TGCGCCAGCAGCCCAGACAGGGGGTATGGCTACACCTTC
TRBV6-5,NA,TRBJ2-3,NA,CASSTTSGKDTQYF,TGTGCCAGCAGTACGACATCAGGGAAAGATACGCAGTATTTT
TRBV11-2,NA,TRBJ2-2,TRBD2,CASSSVRGDTGELFF,TGTGCCAGCAGCTCCGTCCGGGGGGACACCGGGGAGCTGTTTTTT
TRBV25-1,NA,TRBJ2-3,NA,CASSPNERASTDTQYF,TGTGCCAGCAGTCCGAACGAGCGGGCTAGCACAGATACGCAGTATTTT
TRBV28,NA,TRBJ1-1,TRBD1,CASSFLRGHAEAFF,TGTGCCAGCAGCTTCCTAAGGGGGCATGCTGAAGCTTTCTTT
TRBV5-5,NA,TRBJ2-7,NA,CASSLEGGPSSYEQYF,TGTGCCAGCAGCTTGGAAGGAGGGCCTAGCTCCTACGAGCAGTACTTC
TRBV10-1,NA,TRBJ2-2,NA,CASKDIRTVNTGELFF,TGCGCCAGCAAGGACATACGGACAGTGAACACCGGGGAGCTGTTTTTT
TRBV7-9,NA,TRBJ1-3,NA,CASSLASTGNTIYF,TGTGCCAGCAGCTTAGCGAGTACAGGGAACACCATATATTTT
TRBV5-6,NA,TRBJ1-4,NA,CASSLYGGLNEKLFF,TGTGCCAGCAGCTTGTATGGGGGCCTAAATGAAAAACTGTTTTTT
TRBV7-6,NA,TRBJ2-5,TRBD1,CASSYGTGAETQYF,TGTGCCAGCAGCTACGGGACAGGGGCCGAGACCCAGTACTTC
TRBV9,few,TRBJ1-5,NA,CASSVHGADQPQHF,TGTGCCAGCAGCGTACATGGGGCGGATCAGCCCCAGCATTTT
TRBV19,NA,TRBJ1-1,NA,CASSTNLNTEAFF,TGTGCCAGTAGTACAAACTTGAACACTGAAGCTTTCTTT
TRBV5-1,NA,TRBJ2-7,NA,CASSTGGTGMYEQYF,TGCGCCAGCAGCACGGGGGGGACAGGGATGTACGAGCAGTACTTC
TRBV6-6,NA,TRBJ1-5,NA,CATSGGRVQPQHF,TGTGCCACCAGCGGGGGGCGCGTTCAGCCCCAGCATTTT
TRBV7-6,NA,TRBJ1-5,NA,CASSPGAKQPQHF,TGTGCCAGCAGCCCAGGGGCTAAGCAGCCCCAGCATTTT
TRBV2,few,TRBJ2-7,NA,CASRGDLSYEQYF,TGTGCCAGCAGGGGGGACTTATCCTACGAGCAGTACTTC
TRBV5-6,few,TRBJ1-4,TRBD1,CASSRTGSNEKLFF,TGTGCCAGCAGCAGGACAGGTTCTAATGAAAAACTGTTTTTT
TRBV11-2,once,TRBJ2-1,TRBD1,CASSSEQGAFYNEQFF,TGTGCCAGCAGCTCGGAACAGGGGGCATTCTACAATGAGCAGTTCTTC
TRBV5-5,once,TRBJ2-7,NA,CASSFQGIHEQYF,TGTGCCAGCAGCTTCCAGGGTATCCACGAGCAGTACTTC
TRBV7-8,NA,TRBJ2-7,TRBD1,CASSSSSAQGANYEQYF,TGTGCCAGCAGCTCTTCATCAGCACAGGGGGCTAACTACGAGCAGTACTTC
TRBV14,few,TRBJ1-2,TRBD1,CASSQDLRQGYGYTF,TGTGCCAGCAGCCAAGACCTGAGACAGGGGTACGGCTACACCTTC
TRBV7-9,NA,TRBJ2-6,NA,CASSLGVAGANVLTF,TGTGCCAGCAGCTTAGGAGTTGCGGGGGCCAACGTCCTGACTTTC
TRBV9,NA,TRBJ1-6,TRBD1,CASSVDSGQSSYNSPLHF,TGTGCCAGCAGCGTAGATTCGGGACAGAGCTCCTATAATTCACCCCTCCACTTT
TRBV6-5,NA,TRBJ1-6,NA,CASRLDKNNSPLHF,TGTGCCAGCAGGTTGGATAAGAATAATTCACCCCTCCACTTT
TRBV30,few,TRBJ1-5,NA,CAWAPKGVHQPQHF,TGTGCCTGGGCCCCTAAGGGGGTTCATCAGCCCCAGCATTTT
TRBV7-2,NA,TRBJ1-2,NA,CASSQPLGINYGYTF,TGTGCCAGCAGCCAGCCCCTGGGGATTAACTATGGCTACACCTTC
TRBV4-1,NA,TRBJ2-7,TRBD1,CASSRTDDRAQTYEQYF,TGCGCCAGCAGCCGCACCGACGACAGGGCCCAAACCTACGAGCAGTACTTC
TRBV15,once,TRBJ1-2,TRBD1,CATSRTRDSNYGYTF,TGTGCCACCAGCAGGACCCGGGACAGTAACTATGGCTACACCTTC
TRBV4-2,NA,TRBJ2-5,NA,CASSQAAGSGQETQYF,TGTGCCAGCAGCCAAGCGGCAGGATCTGGACAAGAGACCCAGTACTTC
TRBV7-3,NA,TRBJ2-3,NA,CASSRYGGSTDTQYF,TGTGCCAGCAGCCGATACGGGGGTAGCACAGATACGCAGTATTTT
TRBV14,NA,TRBJ1-6,NA,CASSHPVGGNSPLHF,TGTGCCAGCAGCCACCCCGTAGGAGGGAATTCACCCCTCCACTTT
TRBV14,NA,TRBJ1-1,NA,CASSLQMNTEAFF,TGTGCCAGCAGCCTGCAAATGAACACTGAAGCTTTCTTT
TRBV7-9,NA,TRBJ1-2,TRBD1,CASSFDRDRANYGYTF,TGTGCCAGCAGCTTTGACCGGGACAGAGCAAACTATGGCTACACCTTC
TRBV6-5,NA,TRBJ1-5,NA,CASSLATGRHQPQHF,TGTGCCAGCAGTTTAGCAACGGGGAGGCATCAGCCCCAGCATTTT
TRBV5-1,NA,TRBJ2-7,NA,CASSLRSSYEQYF,TGCGCCAGCAGCTTGAGGTCCTCCTACGAGCAGTACTTC
TRBV7-2,NA,TRBJ2-4,NA,CASSLPRQNIQYF,TGTGCCAGCAGCTTACCACGGCAAAACATTCAGTACTTC
TRBV30,NA,TRBJ1-3,NA,CAWSVGGARNTIYF,TGTGCCTGGAGTGTGGGGGGGGCCAGAAACACCATATATTTT
TRBV25-1,once,TRBJ1-2,NA,CASSATGYSYTF,TGTGCCAGCAGTGCGACAGGATATAGCTACACCTTC
TRBV5-1,once,TRBJ1-1,NA,CASSWGDTEAFF,TGCGCCAGCAGCTGGGGGGACACTGAAGCTTTCTTT
TRBV19,NA,TRBJ1-1,NA,CASSSLAPEAFF,TGTGCCAGTAGTTCCTTGGCCCCCGAAGCTTTCTTT
TRBV7-2,NA,TRBJ2-3,TRBD2,CASSLSAGGTTDTQYF,TGTGCCAGCAGCTTATCTGCGGGGGGTACCACAGATACGCAGTATTTT
TRBV19,NA,TRBJ1-3,TRBD1,CASSIKGGARRNTIYF,TGTGCCAGTAGTATTAAAGGGGGCGCTCGAAGAAACACCATATATTTT